These 24 T cell receptor beta chains originate from one sample sequenced in a study of spatial heterogeneity in lung cancer. One entry per CDR3 protein results from TCRdb running MiXCR on the 5' RACE reads. The data show approximately 24,000 distinct CDR3 sequences, with 4.5% to 5.5% seen just once and 4% to 6.5% held by the top ten. This sample's time point: sample taken at primary tumor resection. Whole RNA obtained from tumor, nontumor lung or frozen PBMC underwent sequencing without sorting. Specimen: PBMCs, collected at surgery. Receptors originate from a male donor with early-stage non-small cell lung cancer.

The sample holds many counts of this clonotype. The chain is built from TRBV18 and TRBJ2-3, with 10 bases identical to TRBD2. This CDR3 is 15 amino acids long. From germline, CDR1 is KGHSH and CDR2 LQKENI. With 5 bases clipped from V and 4 bases from J, the junction kept 6 bases outside the gene matches. The CDR3 sequence: CASSSGTSASDTQYF. CDR3 DNA: TGTGCCAGCTCATCCGGGACTAGCGCCTCAGATACGCAGTATTTT.

In this sample, this clonotype turned up many times. The V call is TRBV5-1, the J call TRBJ2-7, with TRBD1 as a possible D gene (6 bases). The V end was cut by 4 bases, the J end by 3 bases, with 17 bases between. Germline loops: CDR1 SGHRS, CDR2 YFSETQ. The length of the CDR3 is 15 residues. This chain's CDR3 is CASSPTGSRLYEQYF. CDR3 in DNA: TGCGCCAGCAGCCCTACAGGGTCGCGGCTCTACGAGCAGTACTTC.

This clonotype was observed a few times. The CDR3 sequence is CSARGLTGGYEQYF. DNA for the CDR3: TGCAGTGCTAGAGGTTTAACAGGGGGCTACGAGCAGTACTTC. V gene TRBV20-1 combines with J gene TRBJ2-7; 8 nucleotides align to TRBD1. After removal of 1 base from V and 3 bases from J, the junction contained 5 bases not matched to a gene. This CDR3 has 14 residues. Germline lookup yields CDR1 DFQATT and CDR2 SNEGSKA (reference sequence).

J is TRBJ1-2 and V is TRBV5-4; D gene ambiguous. The ends were cut back, 4 bases at V and 7 bases at J, with 14 bases in the middle. The CDR3 sequence is 13 residues long. Germline V gene data show CDR1 as SGHNT and CDR2 as YYREEE (reference sequence). CDR3 sequence: CASSATALAGYTF. The CDR3 DNA is TGTGCCAGCAGCGCGACGGCGTTGGCTGGCTACACCTTC.

This clonotype came up many times. The chain links TRBV3-1 to TRBJ2-1, with D perhaps TRBD2 (5 bases). The V gene's germline CDR1 is LGHDT and CDR2 YNNKEL (reference sequence). The CDR3 consists of 15 residues. V was cut by 2 bases and J by 10 bases, with 18 bases left in between. The CDR3 sequence: CASSQYPGTQWEQFF. The CDR3 nucleotides are TGTGCCAGCAGCCAATACCCGGGAACACAATGGGAGCAGTTCTTC.

This clonotype came up many times. The chain employs TRBV13 and TRBJ1-4; perhaps TRBD1 as D (5 bases). Germline CDR1 reads PRHDT; CDR2 reads FYEKMQ (reference sequence). Trimming shortened V by 5 bases and J by 3 bases, and 16 bases separated the two germline ends. The CDR3 is made up of 16 amino acids. The CDR3: CASSPRGRAANEKLFF. In DNA form, the CDR3 reads TGTGCCAGCAGCCCTCGCGGCAGGGCCGCTAATGAAAAACTGTTTTTT.

V is TRBV5-1 and J is TRBJ2-6; TRBD2 matches at 8 bases. The CDR3 has 17 residues. In germline, CDR1 is SGHRS, CDR2 YFSETQ. Trimming cost V 6 bases and J 0 bases; bases outside gene matches: 8. The CDR3 loop reads CASKIEGTSSGANVLTF. CDR3 nucleotide sequence: TGCGCCAGCAAGATCGAGGGGACTAGCTCTGGGGCCAACGTCCTGACTTTC. Looking up the rest from reference TRBV5-1 and TRBJ2-6 gives the full variable domain: KAGVTQTPRYLIKTRGQQVTLSCSPISGHRSVSWYQQTPGQGLQFLFEYFSETQRNKGNFPGRFSGRQFSNSRSEMNVSTLELGDSALYLCASKIEGTSSGANVLTFGAGSRLTVL.

Many counts were recorded for this clonotype. Written as DNA, the CDR3 is TGTGCCAGCAGCCAAGGGGACTGGGCCGGGGAGCTGTTTTTT. This sequence encodes CASSQGDWAGELFF. This sequence joins TRBV3-1 and TRBJ2-2; D is perhaps TRBD2 (6 bases). CDR3 length: 14 residues. V lost 1 base to trimming and J lost 6 bases, with 9 bases between them. Germline CDR1 reads LGHDT; CDR2 reads YNNKEL (reference sequence). Complete variable domain (other parts from reference TRBV3-1 and TRBJ2-2): DTAVSQTPKYLVTQMGNDKSIKCEQNLGHDTMYWYKQDSKKFLKIMFSYNNKELIINETVPNRFSPKSPDKAHLNLHINSLELGDSAVYFCASSQGDWAGELFFGEGSRLTVL.

J is TRBJ1-2 and V is TRBV10-3; D is ambiguous. V lost 3 bases to trimming and J lost 7 bases, with 9 bases between them. CDR1 is ENHRY and CDR2 is SYGVKD in the germline V gene. The CDR3 has 12 residues. The CDR3 coding sequence is TGTGCCATCAGTGATGGAGGGTTTGGCTACACCTTC. This translates into CAISDGGFGYTF.

This clonotype has a count of ten or more. V usage is TRBV9 and J usage is TRBJ1-2; TRBD1 matches 9 bases. Looked up from germline, CDR1 is SGDLS and CDR2 is YYNGEE. The V and J ends lost 7 bases and 4 bases, in that order; junction bases with no gene match: 11. The CDR3 is made up of 15 amino acids. The CDR3 nucleotides read TGTGCCAGCGGTTCCGGGACAGGGATCATCTATGGCTACACCTTC. As protein: CASGSGTGIIYGYTF. Drawing the rest from reference TRBV9 and TRBJ1-2, the complete variable domain is DSGVTQTPKHLITATGQRVTLRCSPRSGDLSVYWYQQSLDQGLQFLIQYYNGEERAKGNILERFSAQQFPDLHSELNLSSLELGDSALYFCASGSGTGIIYGYTFGSGTRLTVV.

This clonotype was counted ten times or more. The CDR3 region has the DNA TGTGCCAGCAGAACGGCCCTCCGCAATGAGCAGTTCTTC. Its protein is CASRTALRNEQFF. This chain joins TRBV6-2 or TRBV6-3 and TRBJ2-1, with D unclear. CDR3 length equals 13 residues. Germline V gene lookup returns CDR1 MNHEY and CDR2 SVGEGT. The V end lost 6 bases, the J end lost 6 bases, and 12 bases lay between the germline ends.

Remarks on this clonotype: Being one base from a much bigger clone, this may be a read error. The chain employs TRBV25-1 and TRBJ2-7; D possibly uses TRBD1 or TRBD2 (5 bases each). The V end lost 5 bases, the J end lost 6 bases, and 11 bases lay between the germline ends. Germline loops: CDR1 MGHDK, CDR2 SYGVNS. CDR3 length: 12 amino acids. The CDR3 nucleotides read TGTGCCAGCAGTTTTGGGGGTGTCGAGCAGTACTTC. As protein: CASSFGGVEQYF.

The table lists this clonotype with many counts. The gene calls are TRBV20-1 and TRBJ2-6; D ambiguous. CDR3 length equals 15 residues. Trimming removed 1 base at V and 1 base at J, with 8 bases between. Germline V CDR1 and CDR2: DFQATT, SNEGSKA (reference sequence). The CDR3 bases are TGCAGTGCTAGAGCCCGCTCGTCTGGGGCCAACGTCCTGACTTTC. This sequence encodes CSARARSSGANVLTF.

This clonotype came up many times. The rearrangement links TRBV6-2 or TRBV6-3 to TRBJ1-6, with D uncertain. The CDR3 totals 15 residues. Per germline, CDR1 MNHEY and CDR2 SVGEGT. Trimming stripped 2 bases from V and 2 bases from J, with 7 bases between. Written as DNA, the CDR3 is TGTGCCAGCAGTTACGCCGGCCCCTATAATTCACCCCTCCACTTT. Encoded protein: CASSYAGPYNSPLHF.

V usage is TRBV12-2 and J usage is TRBJ2-3; the D call in the table, TRBD1, was not verified against the DNA. TRBV12-2 is termed a pseudogene. There are 16 residues in the CDR3. DNA of the CDR3: TGTGCAAGTCGTAGGGACTGGGGCACGAGCACAGATACGCAGTATTTT. The encoded protein is CASRRDWGTSTDTQYF.

This clonotype was counted many times. CDR3 sequence: CASSSWAAQYEQYF. The CDR3 DNA reads as TGTGCCAGCAGTTCTTGGGCAGCTCAATACGAGCAGTACTTC. This sequence joins TRBV27 and TRBJ2-7; no reliable D call. There are 14 residues in the CDR3. The ends were cut back, 4 bases at V and 4 bases at J, with 14 bases in the middle. Germline assignment: CDR1 MNHEY and CDR2 SMNVEV (reference sequence).

This clonotype was recorded many times. This chain uses TRBV24-1 with TRBJ2-6; 9 bases agree with TRBD1. This CDR3 comprises 17 residues. V lost 4 bases to trimming and J lost 3 bases; unmatched junction nucleotides: 6. Germline V gives CDR1 KGHDR, CDR2 SFDVKD. CDR3 coding DNA: TGTGCCACCAGTGACTACGGGACAGGGCGTGGGGCCAACGTCCTGACTTTC. This translates into CATSDYGTGRGANVLTF.

In its sample, this clonotype was seen many times. The CDR3 loop reads CASSPLSNNEKLFF. CDR3 nucleotide sequence: TGTGCCAGCTCACCACTCAGCAATAATGAAAAACTGTTTTTT. The V gene is TRBV18, the J gene TRBJ1-4, with D unclear. The CDR3 runs to 14 residues. The germline V gene has CDR1 KGHSH and CDR2 LQKENI. V was pared by 1 base and J by 4 bases, with 7 bases between.

This clonotype was detected ten times or more. The chain has TRBV4-3 and TRBJ1-3; D possibly corresponds to TRBD1 (5 bases). V lost 1 base and J lost 4, with 20 bases in between. Germline lookup yields CDR1 LGHNA and CDR2 YSLEER. This CDR3 is 18 amino acids long. In nucleotides, the CDR3 is TGCGCCAGCAGCCAAGGGGGCAGGCTTGGAACACCCGGAAACACCATATATTTT. This gives the protein CASSQGGRLGTPGNTIYF.

Many counts were recorded for this clonotype. V and J are TRBV7-3 and TRBJ2-5, with D perhaps matching TRBD1 or TRBD2 (5 bases each). Trimming took off 2 bases at V and 2 bases at J, with 12 bases between the two ends. Germline CDR1 and CDR2: SGHTA and FQGTGA. The CDR3 contains 15 residues. This chain's CDR3 is CASSLASGRQETQYF. In DNA, the CDR3 is TGTGCCAGCAGCTTAGCCTCGGGACGACAAGAGACCCAGTACTTC. Looking up the rest from reference TRBV7-3 and TRBJ2-5 gives the full variable domain: GAGVSQTPSNKVTEKGKYVELRCDPISGHTALYWYRQSLGQGPEFLIYFQGTGAADDSGLPNDRFFAVRPEGSVSTLKIQRTERGDSAVYLCASSLASGRQETQYFGPGTRLLVL.

This clonotype was detected many times. J is TRBJ1-4 and V is TRBV27; D is uncertain. V lost 5 bases and J lost 7, with 14 bases in between. Germline assignment: CDR1 MNHEY and CDR2 SMNVEV (reference sequence). The length of the CDR3 is 14 residues. CDR3 residues: CASSPRKGPEKLFF. CDR3 nucleotide sequence: TGTGCCAGCAGTCCTCGGAAAGGGCCTGAAAAACTGTTTTTT. The full variable domain, rest sourced from reference TRBV27 and TRBJ1-4, is EAQVTQNPRYLITVTGKKLTVTCSQNMNHEYMSWYRQDPGLGLRQIYYSMNVEVTDKGDVPEGYKVSRKEKRNFPLILESPSPNQTSLYFCASSPRKGPEKLFFGSGTQLSVL.

This clonotype has ten or more counts. The V call is TRBV3-1, the J call TRBJ2-1, with D perhaps matching TRBD2 (5 bases). With 8 bases removed from V and 6 bases from J, the gap between germline ends came to 26 bases. This CDR3 has 17 residues. From germline, CDR1 is LGHDT and CDR2 YNNKEL (reference sequence). The chain's CDR3 is CASETPAGLGRSNEQFF. CDR3 nucleotide sequence: TGTGCCAGCGAAACCCCGGCTGGACTGGGCCGATCCAATGAGCAGTTCTTC.

This clonotype was observed many times. V is TRBV6-5 and J is TRBJ2-3; possibly TRBD2 for D (6 bases). The length of the CDR3 is 14 residues. The germline V and J ends were trimmed by 6 bases and 3 bases, with 13 bases remaining between them. From germline, CDR1 is MNHEY and CDR2 SVGAGI. The CDR3 DNA reads as TGTGCCAGCAGGTCACTAGGGAGGACAGATACGCAGTATTTT. It specifies CASRSLGRTDTQYF.

This clonotype came up many times. The chain employs TRBV21-1 and TRBJ1-5; TRBD1, the table's D call, lacks a check against the DNA. TRBV21-1 is classified as a pseudogene. This CDR3 is built from 15 residues. CDR3 DNA: TGTGCCACCCAAACCCACAGGGAGCGCAATCAGCCCCAGCATTTT. Protein: CATQTHRERNQPQHF.